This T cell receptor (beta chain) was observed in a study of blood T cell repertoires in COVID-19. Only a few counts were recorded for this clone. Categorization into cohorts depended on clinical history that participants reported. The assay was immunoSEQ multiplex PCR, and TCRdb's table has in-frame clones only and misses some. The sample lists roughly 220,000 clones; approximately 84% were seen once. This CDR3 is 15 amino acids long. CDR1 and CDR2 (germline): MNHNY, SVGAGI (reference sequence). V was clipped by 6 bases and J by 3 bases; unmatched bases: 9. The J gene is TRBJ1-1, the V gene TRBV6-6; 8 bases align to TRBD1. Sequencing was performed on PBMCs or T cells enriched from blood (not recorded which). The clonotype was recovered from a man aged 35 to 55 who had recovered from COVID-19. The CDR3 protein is CASSTSGTGYTEAFF. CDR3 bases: TGTGCCAGCAGCACCTCCGGGACAGGTTACACTGAAGCTTTCTTT.